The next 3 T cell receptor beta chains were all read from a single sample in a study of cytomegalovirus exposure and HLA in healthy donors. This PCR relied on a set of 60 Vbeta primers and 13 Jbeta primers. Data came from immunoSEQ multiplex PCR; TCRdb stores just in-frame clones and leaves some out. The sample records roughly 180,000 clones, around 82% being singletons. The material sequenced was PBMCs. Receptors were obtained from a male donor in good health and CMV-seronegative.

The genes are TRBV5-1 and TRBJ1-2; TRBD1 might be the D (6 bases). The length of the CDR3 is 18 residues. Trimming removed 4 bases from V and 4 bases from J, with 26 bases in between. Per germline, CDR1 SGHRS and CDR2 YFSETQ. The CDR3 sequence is CASSPTGQFQVLTYGYTF. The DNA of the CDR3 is TGCGCCAGCAGCCCCACCGGACAGTTCCAAGTACTCACCTATGGCTACACCTTC.

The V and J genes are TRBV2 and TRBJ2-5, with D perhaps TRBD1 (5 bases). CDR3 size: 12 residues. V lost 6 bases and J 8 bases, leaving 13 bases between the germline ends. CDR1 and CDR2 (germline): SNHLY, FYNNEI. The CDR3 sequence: CASSLDQGTQYF. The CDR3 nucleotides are TGTGCCAGCAGCCTAGACCAGGGTACCCAGTACTTC.

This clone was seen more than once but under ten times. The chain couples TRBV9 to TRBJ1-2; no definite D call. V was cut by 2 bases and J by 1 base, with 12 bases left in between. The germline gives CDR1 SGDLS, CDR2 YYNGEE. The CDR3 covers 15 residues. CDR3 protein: CASSVGGVLNYGYTF. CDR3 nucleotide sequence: TGTGCCAGCAGCGTCGGAGGAGTCCTTAACTATGGCTACACCTTC.